These 2 T cell receptor beta chains were sequenced from one sample in a study of T-cell reconstitution after alpha-beta-depleted transplantation in children. Unique molecular identifiers were built into the TCRbeta library. TCRdb fed the PCR reads into MiXCR, producing one record per CDR3 protein. Among around 420,000 distinct CDR3 sequences, around 15% were seen once, and the ten largest hold under 30%. Sequences were derived from PBMCs, mostly from graft donor cells, sampled 360 days after TCRalphabeta/CD19-depleted stem cell transplant. These receptors all stem from a boy in the first two years of life who had a stem cell transplant for Wiskott-Aldrich syndrome, so the T cells may come from the graft donor.

This clonotype was seen many times. As DNA, the CDR3 is TGTGCCACCAACCCAGTCTTCTCATCTGAGGGAGATACGCAGTATTTT. Residues: CATNPVFSSEGDTQYF. J is TRBJ2-3 and V is TRBV15; a possible D gene is TRBD2 (5 bases). The CDR3 is 16 amino acids. The V and J ends lost 7 bases and 5 bases respectively, with 22 bases between them. Germline V gene sequence: CDR1 LNHNV, CDR2 YYDKDF (reference sequence).

The rearrangement uses TRBV24-1 and TRBJ2-1; D remains ambiguous. Germline assignment: CDR1 KGHDR and CDR2 SFDVKD. This CDR3 contains 16 residues. Deletions cut 3 bases from V and 0 bases from J, with 11 bases between. The CDR3 bases are TGTGCCACCAGTGATAGAGACGCAAGCTCCTACAATGAGCAGTTCTTC. As protein: CATSDRDASSYNEQFF.